This TCR beta chain came from a study of radiation and T cells in renal cell carcinoma. The study's findings and limits: From baseline, blood top tumor clonotypes peaked at 2 weeks post-radiation. Pretreatment tumor biopsies were lacking, so baseline clonotypes are unknown.

This clone was seen just once. The target antigen is unknown. Clones were sequenced by immunoSEQ multiplex PCR, and TCRdb holds only the in-frame ones, with some missing. The table lists about 150,000 clones, approximately 86% of them singletons. The CDR3 length is 14 residues. J gave up 3 bases and V 4 bases, and 1 base lay outside the gene matches. Germline CDR1 reads SNHLY; CDR2 reads FYNNEI. The time point: blood 4 weeks post-SBRT, at nephrectomy. This sample's treatment: 15 Gy SBRT to primary tumor, nephrectomy 4 weeks later. Nephrectomy followed 15 Gy stereotactic body radiation by 4 weeks. The tumor was a clear cell renal cell carcinoma.

The receptor's source is a woman between 50 and 59 years old with renal cell carcinoma. This chain uses TRBV2 with TRBJ2-7; 12 nucleotides agree with TRBD2. Specimen: blood, collected from a patient whose treatment included radiotherapy and nephrectomy. CDR3 amino acids: CASSVGLAGYEQYF. The DNA for the CDR3 is TGTGCCAGCAGTGTGGGACTAGCGGGCTACGAGCAGTACTTC.